The sequence of this T cell receptor beta chain was determined in a study of spatial heterogeneity in lung cancer. At the level of the study: From matched bulk RNA-seq came a T cell module score, which showed a strong correlation with TCR transcript counts in tumor regions.

Documented time point: sample taken at primary tumor resection. General observations from the study: Tumors with more nonsynonymous mutations had more expanded intratumoral alpha and beta TCRs. Quantities of ubiquitous and regional expanded TCRs paralleled ubiquitous and regional nonsynonymous mutations, respectively.

Trimming pared 1 base from V and 0 bases from J, leaving 15 bases between. From germline, CDR1 is SGHVS and CDR2 FQNEAQ. The CDR3 runs 18 residues. In the library, each TCR cDNA molecule bore its own unique molecular identifier. TCRdb called the 5' RACE reads again in MiXCR, with one record for every CDR3 protein. This sample has over 1,500 distinct CDR3 sequences, with around 5.9% found just once. This clonotype is deemed medium-sized. Its antigen is unidentified. The chain carries TRBV7-8 and TRBJ1-4, with a possible D match to TRBD1 (6 bases). The source is a female donor with early-stage non-small cell lung cancer. The sample here was lung tumor tissue, taken at surgery. Written as DNA, the CDR3 is TGTGCCAGCAGCTTAGTCCCGGGGGCGCACCCAACTAATGAAAAACTGTTTTTT. Residues: CASSLVPGAHPTNEKLFF.